This T cell receptor beta chain was recorded in a study of cytomegalovirus exposure and HLA in healthy donors. Study outcomes and limitations: Reportedly, HLA-A and HLA-B alleles of most subjects were accurately predicted from TCR beta. For presence/absence analyses, sequencing depth was assumed to be roughly uniform across donors. Immune exposure data for these donors was limited to CMV serostatus.

V was cut by 4 bases and J by 0 bases, with 10 bases left in between. The CDR3 extends over 15 amino acids. Germline assignment: CDR1 SEHNR and CDR2 FQNEAQ (reference sequence). Details on this clone: Its cognate antigen is unknown.

The PCR had 60 Vbeta and 13 Jbeta primers. Sequencing used immunoSEQ multiplex PCR; TCRdb keeps in-frame clones, though not all of them. The sample records about 160,000 clones, approximately 77% being singletons. J is TRBJ1-5 and V is TRBV7-9; D call uncertain. Sequencing was carried out using PBMCs. This TCR was sampled from a female donor in good health and CMV-seronegative. CDR3 loop: CASSSGFYSNQPQHF. The CDR3 nucleotides are TGTGCCAGCAGCTCGGGGTTTTATAGCAATCAGCCCCAGCATTTT.